What follows is one T cell receptor (beta chain) and its context. Antigen specificity is unknown. The sample is drawn from a study of cytomegalovirus exposure and HLA in healthy donors. Findings of the study overall: Some V segments, TRBV6-2 and TRBV6-3 among them, were indistinguishable and were therefore excluded. The listing of roughly 160 TCR beta chains classed them as cytomegalovirus-associated. A classifier reportedly called cytomegalovirus status with high sensitivity and specificity.

V lost 7 bases and J 4 bases, leaving 19 bases between the germline ends. The CDR3 sequence is 16 residues long. Germline V CDR1 and CDR2: SGHVS, FQNEAQ. PCR used 60 Vbeta primers and 13 Jbeta primers. TCRdb's copy holds only in-frame clones and misses some; the assay was immunoSEQ multiplex PCR. The table lists under 150,000 clones, 72% of them singletons, with approximately 2.1% in the top ten. This sequence originates from a man between 40 and 49 years old in good health and CMV-seronegative. V is TRBV7-8 and J is TRBJ1-4; the D is unclear. The sequencing sample was made of PBMCs. The CDR3 region is CASTPVRVLFNEKLFF. For the CDR3, the DNA is TGTGCCAGCACTCCCGTGAGGGTACTGTTTAATGAAAAACTGTTTTTT. The variable domain in full, completed from reference TRBV7-8 and TRBJ1-4, reads GAGVSQSPRYKVAKRGQDVALRCDPISGHVSLFWYQQALGQGPEFLTYFQNEAQLDKSGLPSDRFFAERPEGSVSTLKIQRTQQEDSAVYLCASTPVRVLFNEKLFFGSGTQLSVL.